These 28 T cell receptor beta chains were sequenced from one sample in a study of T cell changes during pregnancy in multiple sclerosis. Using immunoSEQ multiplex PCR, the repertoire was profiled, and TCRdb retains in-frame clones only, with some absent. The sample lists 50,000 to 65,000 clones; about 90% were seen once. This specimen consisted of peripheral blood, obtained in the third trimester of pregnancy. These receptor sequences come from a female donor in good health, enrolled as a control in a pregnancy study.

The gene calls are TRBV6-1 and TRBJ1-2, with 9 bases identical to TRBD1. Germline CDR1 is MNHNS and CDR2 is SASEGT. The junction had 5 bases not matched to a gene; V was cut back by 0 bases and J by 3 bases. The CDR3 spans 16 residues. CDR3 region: CASSEAPQGAYYGYTF. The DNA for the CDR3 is TGTGCCAGCAGTGAAGCGCCACAGGGGGCATACTATGGCTACACCTTC.

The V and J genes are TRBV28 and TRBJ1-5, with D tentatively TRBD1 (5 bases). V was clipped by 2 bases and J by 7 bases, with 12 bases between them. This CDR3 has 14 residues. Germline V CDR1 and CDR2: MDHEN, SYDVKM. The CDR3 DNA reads TGTGCCAGCAGTTTAATGGGGGGTGGACAGCCCCAGCATTTT. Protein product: CASSLMGGGQPQHF.

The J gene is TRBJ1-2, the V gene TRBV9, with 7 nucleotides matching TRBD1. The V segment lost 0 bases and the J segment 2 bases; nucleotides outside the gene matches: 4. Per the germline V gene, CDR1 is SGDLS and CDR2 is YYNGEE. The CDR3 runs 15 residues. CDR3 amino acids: CASSVGTGPNYGYTF. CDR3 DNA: TGTGCCAGCAGCGTAGGGACAGGACCAAACTATGGCTACACCTTC.

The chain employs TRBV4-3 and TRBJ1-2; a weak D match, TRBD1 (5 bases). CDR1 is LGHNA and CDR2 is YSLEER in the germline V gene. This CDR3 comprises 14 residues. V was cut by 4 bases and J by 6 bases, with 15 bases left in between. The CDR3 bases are TGCGCCAGCAGCCCCTGGGGGGGGGACCATGGCTACACCTTC. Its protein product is CASSPWGGDHGYTF.

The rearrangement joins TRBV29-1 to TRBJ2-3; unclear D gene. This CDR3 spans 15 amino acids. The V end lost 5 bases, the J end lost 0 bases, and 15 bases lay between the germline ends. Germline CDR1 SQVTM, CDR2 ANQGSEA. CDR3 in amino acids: CSVKVFAASTDTQYF. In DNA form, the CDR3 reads TGCAGCGTTAAAGTCTTTGCGGCTAGCACAGATACGCAGTATTTT.

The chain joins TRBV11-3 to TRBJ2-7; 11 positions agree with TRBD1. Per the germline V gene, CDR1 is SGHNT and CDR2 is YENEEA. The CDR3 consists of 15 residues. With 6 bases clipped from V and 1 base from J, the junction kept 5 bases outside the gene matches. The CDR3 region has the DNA TGTGCCAGCAGTTCGGGACAGGGGGATTCCTACGAGCAGTACTTC. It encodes CASSSGQGDSYEQYF.

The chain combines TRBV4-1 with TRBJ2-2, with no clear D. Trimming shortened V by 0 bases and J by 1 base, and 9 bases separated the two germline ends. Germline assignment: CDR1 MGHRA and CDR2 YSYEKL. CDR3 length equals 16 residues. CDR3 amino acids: CASSQDGPRNTGELFF. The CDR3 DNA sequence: TGCGCCAGCAGCCAAGATGGCCCCAGGAACACCGGGGAGCTGTTTTTT.

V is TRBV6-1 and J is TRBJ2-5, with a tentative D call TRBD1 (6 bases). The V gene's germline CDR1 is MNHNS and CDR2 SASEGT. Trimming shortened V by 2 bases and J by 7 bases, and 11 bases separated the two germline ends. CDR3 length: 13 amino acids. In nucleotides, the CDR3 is TGTGCCAGCAGTGAAACAGGGATTTTGACCCAGTACTTC. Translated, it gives CASSETGILTQYF.

The CDR3 spells CASSQDQSAGETQYF. Here the CDR3 DNA reads TGCGCCAGCAGCCAAGATCAGTCGGCGGGGGAGACCCAGTACTTC. J is TRBJ2-5 and V is TRBV4-3, with D maybe TRBD2 (6 bases). The CDR3 runs 15 residues. Trimming pared 0 bases from V and 5 bases from J, leaving 13 bases between. The V gene's germline CDR1 is LGHNA and CDR2 YSLEER.

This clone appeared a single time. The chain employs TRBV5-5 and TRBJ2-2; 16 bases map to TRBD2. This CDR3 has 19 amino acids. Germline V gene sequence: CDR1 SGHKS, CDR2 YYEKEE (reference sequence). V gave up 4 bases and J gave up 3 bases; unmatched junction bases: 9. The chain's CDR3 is CASSLGTSGRVYDTGELFF. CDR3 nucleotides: TGTGCCAGCAGCCTAGGGACTAGCGGGAGGGTATATGACACCGGGGAGCTGTTTTTT.

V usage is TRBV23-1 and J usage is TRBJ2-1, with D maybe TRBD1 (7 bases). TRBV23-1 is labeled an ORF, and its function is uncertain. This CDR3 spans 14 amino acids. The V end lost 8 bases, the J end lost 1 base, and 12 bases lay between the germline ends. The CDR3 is CASGGTASYNEQFF. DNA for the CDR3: TGCGCCAGCGGAGGGACAGCTTCCTACAATGAGCAGTTCTTC.

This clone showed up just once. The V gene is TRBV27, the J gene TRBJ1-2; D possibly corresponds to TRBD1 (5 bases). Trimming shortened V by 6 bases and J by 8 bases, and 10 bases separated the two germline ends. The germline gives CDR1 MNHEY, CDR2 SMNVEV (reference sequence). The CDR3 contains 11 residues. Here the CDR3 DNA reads TGTGCCAGCAGGGGGGGACGGGGCTACACCTTC. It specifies CASRGGRGYTF.

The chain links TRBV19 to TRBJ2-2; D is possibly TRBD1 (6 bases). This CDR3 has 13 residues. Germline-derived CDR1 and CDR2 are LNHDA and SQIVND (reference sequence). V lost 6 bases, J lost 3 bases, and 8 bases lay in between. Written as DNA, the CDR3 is TGTGCCAGTAGCCACAGGGACACCGGGGAGCTGTTTTTT. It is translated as CASSHRDTGELFF.

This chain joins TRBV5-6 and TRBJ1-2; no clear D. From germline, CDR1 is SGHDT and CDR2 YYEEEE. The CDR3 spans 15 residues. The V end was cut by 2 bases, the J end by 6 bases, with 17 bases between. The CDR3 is CASSFGGSSYNGYTF. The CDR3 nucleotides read TGTGCCAGCAGCTTTGGAGGGTCGTCGTATAATGGCTACACCTTC.

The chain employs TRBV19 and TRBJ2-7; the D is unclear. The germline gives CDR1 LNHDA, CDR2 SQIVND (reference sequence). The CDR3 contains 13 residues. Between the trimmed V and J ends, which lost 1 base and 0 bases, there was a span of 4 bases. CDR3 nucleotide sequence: TGTGCCAGTAGTATAGGGAGCTCCTACGAGCAGTACTTC. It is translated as CASSIGSSYEQYF.

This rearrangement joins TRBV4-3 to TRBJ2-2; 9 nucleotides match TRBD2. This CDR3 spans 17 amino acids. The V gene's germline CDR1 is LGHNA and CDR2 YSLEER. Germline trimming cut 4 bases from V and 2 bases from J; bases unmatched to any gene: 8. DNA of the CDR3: TGCGCCAGCAGCCTTCAACGCGGGGGGGGAAACACCGGGGAGCTGTTTTTT. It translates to CASSLQRGGGNTGELFF.

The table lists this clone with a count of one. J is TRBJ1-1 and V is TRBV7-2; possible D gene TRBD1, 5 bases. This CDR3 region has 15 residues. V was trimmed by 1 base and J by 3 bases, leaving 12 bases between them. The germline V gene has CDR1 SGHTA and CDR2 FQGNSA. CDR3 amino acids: CASSLVPGGDTEAFF. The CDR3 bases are TGTGCCAGCAGCTTAGTGCCGGGAGGGGACACTGAAGCTTTCTTT.

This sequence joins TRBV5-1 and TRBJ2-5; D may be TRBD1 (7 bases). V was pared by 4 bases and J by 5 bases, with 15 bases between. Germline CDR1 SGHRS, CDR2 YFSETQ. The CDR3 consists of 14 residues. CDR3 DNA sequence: TGCGCCAGCAGCGGCAGGAGGGGGCGGGAGACCCAGTACTTC. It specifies CASSGRRGRETQYF. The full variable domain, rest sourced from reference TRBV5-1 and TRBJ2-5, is KAGVTQTPRYLIKTRGQQVTLSCSPISGHRSVSWYQQTPGQGLQFLFEYFSETQRNKGNFPGRFSGRQFSNSRSEMNVSTLELGDSALYLCASSGRRGRETQYFGPGTRLLVL.

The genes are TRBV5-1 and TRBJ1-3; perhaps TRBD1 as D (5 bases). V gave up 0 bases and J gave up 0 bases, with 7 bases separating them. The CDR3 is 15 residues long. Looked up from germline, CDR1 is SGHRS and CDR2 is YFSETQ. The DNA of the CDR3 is TGCGCCAGCAGCTTGGCAGGGATCTCTGGAAACACCATATATTTT. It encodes CASSLAGISGNTIYF.

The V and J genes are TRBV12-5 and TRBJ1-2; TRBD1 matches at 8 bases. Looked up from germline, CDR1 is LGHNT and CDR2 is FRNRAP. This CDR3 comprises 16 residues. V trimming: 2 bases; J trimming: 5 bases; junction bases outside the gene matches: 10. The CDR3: CASGLFRTGMEYGYTF. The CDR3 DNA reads TGTGCTAGTGGTTTGTTCCGGACAGGGATGGAGTATGGCTACACCTTC.

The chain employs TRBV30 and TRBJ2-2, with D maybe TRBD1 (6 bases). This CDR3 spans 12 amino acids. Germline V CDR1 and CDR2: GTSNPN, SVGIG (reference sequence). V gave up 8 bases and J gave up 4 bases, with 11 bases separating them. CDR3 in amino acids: CAEQGGTGELFF. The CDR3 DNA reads TGTGCCGAACAGGGCGGCACCGGGGAGCTGTTTTTT.

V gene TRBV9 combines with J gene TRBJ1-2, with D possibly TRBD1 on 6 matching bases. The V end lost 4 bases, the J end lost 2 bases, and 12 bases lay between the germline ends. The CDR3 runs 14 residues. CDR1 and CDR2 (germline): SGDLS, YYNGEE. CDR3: CASSPTTGNYGYTF. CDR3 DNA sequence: TGTGCCAGCAGCCCCACGACAGGAAACTATGGCTACACCTTC.

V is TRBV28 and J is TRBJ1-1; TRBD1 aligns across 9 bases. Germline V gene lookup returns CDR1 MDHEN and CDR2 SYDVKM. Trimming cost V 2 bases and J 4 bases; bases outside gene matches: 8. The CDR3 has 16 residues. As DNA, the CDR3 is TGTGCCAGCAGTTTAGAAGGACAGGGGAAAATCACTGAAGCTTTCTTT. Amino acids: CASSLEGQGKITEAFF.

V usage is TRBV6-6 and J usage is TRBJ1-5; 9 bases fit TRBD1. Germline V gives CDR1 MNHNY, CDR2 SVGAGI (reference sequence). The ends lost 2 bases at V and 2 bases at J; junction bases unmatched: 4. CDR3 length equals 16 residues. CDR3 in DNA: TGTGCCAGCAGTTACCAGACAGGGGGTGGCAATCAGCCCCAGCATTTT. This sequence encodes CASSYQTGGGNQPQHF.

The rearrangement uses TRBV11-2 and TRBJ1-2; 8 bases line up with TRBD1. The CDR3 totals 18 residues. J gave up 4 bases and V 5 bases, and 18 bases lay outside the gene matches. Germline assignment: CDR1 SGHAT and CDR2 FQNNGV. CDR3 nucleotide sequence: TGTGCCAGCAGCACAGGACCCCTGACAGGGGTCAAATTCTATGGCTACACCTTC. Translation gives CASSTGPLTGVKFYGYTF.

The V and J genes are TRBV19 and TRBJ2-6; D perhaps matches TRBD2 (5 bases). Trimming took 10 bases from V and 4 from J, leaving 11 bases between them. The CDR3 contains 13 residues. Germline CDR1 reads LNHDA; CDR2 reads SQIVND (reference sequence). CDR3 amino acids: CATGVTGANVLTF. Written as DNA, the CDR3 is TGTGCCACCGGGGTTACCGGGGCCAACGTCCTGACTTTC.

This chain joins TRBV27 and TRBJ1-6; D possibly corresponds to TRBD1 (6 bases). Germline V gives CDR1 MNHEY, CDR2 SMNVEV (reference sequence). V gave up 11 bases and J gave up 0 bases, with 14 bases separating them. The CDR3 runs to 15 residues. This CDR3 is CAARDRSSYNSPLHF. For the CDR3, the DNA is TGTGCCGCCCGTGACAGGAGCTCCTATAATTCACCCCTCCACTTT.

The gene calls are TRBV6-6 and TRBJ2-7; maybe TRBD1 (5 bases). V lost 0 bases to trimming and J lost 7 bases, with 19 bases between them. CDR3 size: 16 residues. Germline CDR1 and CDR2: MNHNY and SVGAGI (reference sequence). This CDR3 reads CASSYSHTGRVGEQYF. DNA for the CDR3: TGTGCCAGCAGTTACTCGCATACAGGACGGGTGGGAGAGCAGTACTTC.